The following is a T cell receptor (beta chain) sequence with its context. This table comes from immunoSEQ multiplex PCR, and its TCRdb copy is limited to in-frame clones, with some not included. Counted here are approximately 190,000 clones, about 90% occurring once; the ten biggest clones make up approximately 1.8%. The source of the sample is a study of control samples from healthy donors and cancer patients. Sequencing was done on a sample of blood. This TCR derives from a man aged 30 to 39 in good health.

As DNA, the CDR3 is TGCAGCGTTGAAATATACACTGAAGCTTTCTTT. Translation: CSVEIYTEAFF. The V and J genes are TRBV29-1 and TRBJ1-1, with D uncertain. The CDR3 has 11 amino acids. V lost 2 bases to trimming and J lost 3 bases, with 4 bases between them. The germline V gene encodes CDR1 SQVTM and CDR2 ANQGSEA.